The source of this T cell receptor beta chain is a study of CD8 T cells in Susac syndrome (dated by TCRdb to the late 2010s). Background for the entire study: Of the Susac syndrome patients who were sequenced, roughly 8 were in clinical remission while roughly six had clinically active disease. Susac syndrome patients were therapy-naive, on corticosteroids (some also receiving IVIg), or on IVIg alone at blood withdrawal. Whether CD8+ T cell activation and differentiation in Susac syndrome was antigen driven was tested using repertoire sequencing.

V is clipped by 0 bases and J by 5 bases, and the sequence between their germline boundaries is 14 bases long. CDR1 and CDR2 are drawn from the germline V gene (reference sequence): SGHNT, YYREEE. From its cysteine to its phenylalanine, the CDR3 spans 15 amino acids. Only the CDR3 region is kept as DNA, spanning 45 bases read in frame from base 1. This clonotype was observed a handful of times. Its antigen is still unknown. Base qualities were left out, and no much larger clone turns up one base away. Points the paper makes about the study in general: The CD4+ T cell repertoire of patients with Susac syndrome showed no detectable clonal expansion. The number of individuals in the TCR sequencing and HLA analysis was acknowledged as relatively small.

RNA was extracted with the RNeasy kit and roughly 0.5 to 1 ug was reverse transcribed using random hexamers. The immunoSEQ multiplex PCR assay, which covers 54 Vbeta and 13 Jbeta segments, was used to amplify TCR beta CDR3 regions. Bias from PCR amplification was corrected by using a synthetic template baseline for primer optimization and for computational correction. The authors' analysis ran thus. Only productive sequences were kept, with reads annotated to V, D and J genes according to IMGT and analyzed in immunoSEQ Analyzer. To calculate clonality, Shannon entropy was normalized by log2 of the number of productive unique sequences and then subtracted from one. For each patient and control, public and private clones were evaluated among the 100 most prevalent clones. Clones were defined as Susac-specific when absent from the healthy and MS cohorts, from fewer than 1,200 published viral clones and from other ImmuneACCESS disease sequences. Clones were called with MiXCR by TCRdb after fastp trimmed the public reads at Q25, and only in-frame beta chains were retained. Identical CDR3 protein sequences are pooled into one entry, listed with their most common genes and DNA. The V and J calls and clone size are TCRdb's, not the authors'. The sample table lists approximately 180,000 distinct CDR3 sequences, roughly 91% of them with a count of one. The top ten hold 0.087% of the sample.

Peripheral blood CD8+ and CD4+ T cells from healthy donors, Susac syndrome patients and multiple sclerosis patients were profiled using high-throughput TCR beta sequencing. The Susac syndrome patients fulfilled recently defined diagnostic criteria for either definite or probable disease. Bulk CD8+ and CD4+ T cells were purified magnetically by negative isolation, whereas CD8+ TEMRA cells were enriched by FACS. Blood was collected in EDTA tubes and processed within 24 hours, with PBMCs isolated through density gradient centrifugation. PBMCs destined for TCR sequencing were cryopreserved in liquid nitrogen and later thawed in a 37 °C water bath. The sorted or isolated CD4+, CD8+ and CD8+ TEMRA cells had a purity of 90% or higher.

Sample: CD4+ T cells from PBMCs. The receptor chain draws on TRBV5-4 and TRBJ2-5, and TRBD2 may be the D gene, going by 6 matching bases. The clonotype originates from a human donor with Susac syndrome. The nucleotides read TGTGCCAGCAGCTTGGTCGGGCGTGGGGGGGAGACCCAGTACTTC. This yields the protein CASSLVGRGGETQYF. Supplemented by the reference TRBV5-4 and TRBJ2-5 proteins around the CDR3, the complete variable domain is ETGVTQSPTHLIKTRGQQVTLRCSSQSGHNTVSWYQQALGQGPQFIFQYYREEENGRGNFPPRFSGLQFPNYSSELNVNALELDDSALYLCASSLVGRGGETQYFGPGTRLLVL.